These T cell receptor beta chains were read from a single sample in a study of blood T cell repertoires in COVID-19. Repertoires were generated with immunoSEQ multiplex PCR, while TCRdb's copy carries only in-frame clones and drops some. The table includes roughly 60,000 clones, 85% to 90% detected once. The sample was peripheral blood. These receptors were collected from a human donor with active COVID-19. The donor label of this sample is uncertain. CDR3s include the opening cysteine and the closing phenylalanine or tryptophan. A D gene is named only where the DNA matches it firmly. Size tells how often a clone was seen (once, few, many) or the class of an expanded clone, and some rows leave it out.

>TRBV18|TRBJ1-1|few|TRBD1
CASSPGQGVYTEAFF
>TRBV28|TRBJ2-7|NA|TRBD2
CASSIRTSGRYEQYF
>TRBV5-1|TRBJ2-3|once|TRBD1
CASSLNRQGLDTQYF
>TRBV5-1|TRBJ1-3|NA|NA
CASKGVGGNTIYF
>TRBV4-1|TRBJ1-1|NA|NA
CASSQERKRTVEAFF
>TRBV2|TRBJ2-7|once|TRBD1
CASSRDRVNYEQYF
>TRBV18|TRBJ2-7|NA|NA
CASSRSRGTGSSYEQYF
>TRBV25-1|TRBJ1-1|NA|NA
CASSELQGNTEAFF
>TRBV5-8|TRBJ2-1|NA|TRBD2
CASRLIPSGVYNEQFF
>TRBV7-2|TRBJ2-7|once|NA
CASREGAGYEQYF
>TRBV15|TRBJ2-1|NA|NA
CATSKDGSSYNEQFF
>TRBV5-1|TRBJ2-7|NA|NA
CASSFDRHEQYF
>TRBV24-1|TRBJ2-2|NA|NA
CATSDSGSGELFF
>TRBV5-1|TRBJ1-2|NA|TRBD1
CASSFVGRDRNGYTF
>TRBV5-4|TRBJ1-1|NA|TRBD1
CASSPTGTGVEAFF
>TRBV19|TRBJ1-5|NA|TRBD1
CASSKAKGQGIQPQHF
>TRBV5-1|TRBJ2-3|NA|TRBD2
CASSPTRGNPDTQYF
>TRBV4-1|TRBJ2-2|few|TRBD2
CASSLAGARTGELFF
>TRBV29-1|TRBJ1-2|NA|NA
CSVEEWGSVNYGYTF
>TRBV4-3|TRBJ2-5|NA|NA
CASSQEPRGGETQYF
>TRBV5-1|TRBJ1-3|few|TRBD1
CASSQQPRGSSGNTIYF
>TRBV6-6|NA|NA|NA
CASFESGSYEQYF
>TRBV7-2|TRBJ1-4|NA|NA
CASGGEKLFF
>TRBV11-2|TRBJ1-1|once|NA
CASGGQPNTEAFF
>TRBV28|TRBJ1-4|NA|TRBD1
CASSPPLGRGTGKLFF
>TRBV6-5|TRBJ1-2|NA|TRBD1
CASSYSQGLGRGYTF
>TRBV27|TRBJ2-3|few|TRBD2
CASSFLPISGNNRAGTDTQYF
>TRBV11-2|TRBJ2-7|NA|TRBD2
CASSLERGGHEQYF
>TRBV5-1|TRBJ2-7|few|TRBD2
CASSLGLAEGSYEQYF
>TRBV6-5|TRBJ1-5|NA|TRBD1
CASSYSSQGISQPQHF
>TRBV6-2/TRBV6-3|TRBJ2-1|NA|NA
CASSYSVPTDFRFNEQFF
>TRBV5-4|TRBJ2-1|NA|NA
CASSSLPRDSQFF
>TRBV27|TRBJ2-3|once|NA
CASSRGEGAQYF
>TRBV3-1/TRBV3-2|TRBJ2-1|NA|NA
CASSQVTPSGEQFF
>TRBV5-1|TRBJ2-1|NA|NA
CASSLVLNEQFF
>TRBV14|TRBJ2-7|once|NA
CASSQGAYEQYF
>TRBV7-3|TRBJ1-1|NA|NA
CASSTGWGTEAFF
>TRBV25-1|TRBJ2-5|NA|TRBD1
CASSPGQGEFGETQYF
>TRBV28|TRBJ2-7|NA|NA
CASSPDLGVRAYEQYF
>TRBV2|TRBJ1-5|few|NA
CASSEGWSSSNQPQHF
>TRBV6-6|TRBJ2-7|NA|NA
CASSYSGVGEQYF
>TRBV30|TRBJ1-1|NA|TRBD1
CAWYYRRDRNTEAFF
>TRBV3-1/TRBV3-2|TRBJ2-6|NA|TRBD2
CASSPYRRGDGAGANVLTF
>TRBV10-3|TRBJ2-3|NA|NA
CAISETYRDPGGADTQYF
>TRBV29-1|TRBJ1-4|NA|TRBD1
CSVETGFNEKLFF
>TRBV4-2|TRBJ2-1|once|NA
CASSHGSSDRYNEQFF
>TRBV10-3|TRBJ2-3|NA|TRBD1
CAIRGTGSTDTQYF
>TRBV12-5|TRBJ2-1|NA|TRBD2
CASGLGLAGDNEQFF
>TRBV5-4|TRBJ1-2|NA|TRBD1
CASSFTGQGNYGYTF
>TRBV6-5|TRBJ2-6|NA|NA
CASSYSSGGANVLTF
>TRBV28|TRBJ1-4|NA|TRBD1
CASSLGGGGTNEKLFF
>TRBV14|TRBJ2-3|once|NA
CASSHLNGADTQYF
>TRBV29-1|TRBJ2-1|NA|NA
CSAGPKLRGYNEQFF
>TRBV6-5|TRBJ2-5|NA|NA
CASSLLGGTQYF
>TRBV28|TRBJ2-1|NA|TRBD1
CASSPDRPPDVEQFF
>TRBV5-4|TRBJ2-1|NA|TRBD1
CASSSYPGQEEQFF